The present TCR beta chain was sequenced within a study of cytomegalovirus exposure and HLA in healthy donors. Study findings and constraints: When presence/absence was analysed, sequencing depth was taken to be roughly uniform across donors.

This clone was detected only a few times. No antigen is known for it. The PCR ran on 60 Vbeta and 13 Jbeta primers. TCRdb's table, derived via immunoSEQ multiplex PCR, lists solely in-frame clones and lacks some. The data contain approximately 120,000 clones, roughly 69% of them singletons. Sequences were obtained from PBMCs. This clonotype was sampled from a woman between 70 and 85 years old in good health and CMV-seropositive.

The CDR3 reads CASSEGYYSYEQYF. CDR3 DNA sequence: TGTGCCAGCAGTGAGGGTTACTACTCCTACGAGCAGTACTTC. V usage is TRBV2 and J usage is TRBJ2-7; D unclear. Trimming took 3 bases from V and 0 from J, leaving 9 bases between them. The CDR3 runs 14 residues. CDR1 is SNHLY, CDR2 FYNNEI, per germline. Combining the CDR3 with reference TRBV2 and TRBJ2-7 gives the whole variable domain EPEVTQTPSHQVTQMGQEVILRCVPISNHLYFYWYRQILGQKVEFLVSFYNNEISEKSEIFDDQFSVERPDGSNFTLKIRSTKLEDSAMYFCASSEGYYSYEQYFGPGTRLTVT.